The 6 T cell receptor beta chains given below trace back to one sample, sequenced in a study of PD-1 blockade in classical Hodgkin lymphoma. All the patients suffered relapse after autologous stem cell transplantation, and brentuximab vedotin exposure differed. Produced via immunoSEQ multiplex PCR; TCRdb's table is partial and in-frame only. The sample holds 5,500 to 8,000 clones, 84% seen once. The sample here was peripheral blood mononuclear cells (PBMCs), taken at baseline. These receptors all stem from a human donor with classical Hodgkin lymphoma.

The chain has TRBV11-2 and TRBJ2-7; D gene uncertain. CDR3 length: 13 residues. From germline, CDR1 is SGHAT and CDR2 FQNNGV. The V end lost 5 bases, the J end lost 3 bases, and 11 bases lay between the germline ends. The DNA for the CDR3 is TGTGCCAGCAGCCGGGCCGACCTCTACGAGCAGTACTTC. Protein sequence: CASSRADLYEQYF.

The J gene is TRBJ1-6, the V gene TRBV4-1; 10 bases align to TRBD1. V shed 0 bases, J shed 9 bases, and the junction held 2 bases outside the gene matches. Germline CDR1 reads MGHRA; CDR2 reads YSYEKL. The CDR3 length is 15 residues. In DNA form, the CDR3 reads TGCGCCAGCAGCCAAGAGGGGACAGGGGTTTCACCCCTCCACTTT. It yields the protein CASSQEGTGVSPLHF.

The genes are TRBV10-3 and TRBJ1-2, with D possibly being TRBD1 (5 bases). Per the germline V gene, CDR1 is ENHRY and CDR2 is SYGVKD. CDR3 length equals 14 residues. V lost 11 bases and J lost 7, with 23 bases in between. The CDR3 coding sequence is TGTGCCCTCCGACCGGGGGACCTCTTGGGTGGCTACACCTTC. It yields the protein CALRPGDLLGGYTF.

The V gene is TRBV10-2, the J gene TRBJ1-1; D is undetermined. The CDR3 extends over 12 amino acids. The germline gives CDR1 WSHSY, CDR2 SAAADI. Trimming stripped 8 bases from V and 1 base from J, with 8 bases between. CDR3 bases: TGCGCCAGCTCGCGAGCGAACACTGAAGCTTTCTTT. Encoded protein: CASSRANTEAFF.

This clone has only one observation. The CDR3 here is CASRLGETQYF. The CDR3 DNA sequence: TGTGCCAGTAGACTTGGGGAGACCCAGTACTTC. This chain links TRBV19 with TRBJ2-5; D ambiguous. V dropped 6 bases and J dropped 5 bases, with 7 bases sitting between them. The V gene's germline CDR1 is LNHDA and CDR2 SQIVND (reference sequence). The CDR3 extends over 11 amino acids.

This chain joins TRBV21-1 and TRBJ1-2; the DNA was not used to check the table's D call, TRBD1. TRBV21-1 is labeled a pseudogene. The CDR3 is 13 residues long. CDR3 in amino acids: CASSQDRQNGYTF. In DNA form, the CDR3 reads TGTGCCAGCAGTCAGGACAGGCAGAATGGCTACACCTTC.